The present entry profiles one T cell receptor beta chain with its context. It has no known antigen specificity. Base qualities were left out, and no much larger clone turns up one base away. The cohort consisted of hundreds of healthy bone marrow donors. At the time of sampling, every cohort member was nominally healthy, though immune exposures that went unrecorded were likely present. The donor tested CMV seropositive and was one of the 289 seropositive cohort members. Each donor provided a peripheral blood sample, and peripheral blood mononuclear cells were used for TCR beta sequencing. The Qiagen DNeasy Blood Extraction Kit was used to extract genomic DNA from the blood cell samples. The entry originates in a study of cytomegalovirus exposure and HLA in healthy donors (dated by TCRdb to between 2016 and 2019). In terms of the full investigation: In an earlier analysis of 587 of the donors, approximately 300 Gb of sequence data and approximately 120 million unique TCR beta sequences from about 179 million T cells were reported. Rather than drawing on any new phenotypic data, the later analysis identified candidate immune exposures from TCR beta sequences and the way those sequences occurred across donors. The study aimed to test whether signatures of past pathogen exposure could be identified by cataloging public T cell receptors. In a later genetic analysis, genome-wide SNP genotypes for 398 of the 666 donors were used, and that subset was treated as a discovery cohort. To decide whether each TCR beta V gene segment behaved as functional or pseudogenic, an earlier analysis of several hundred of the donors relied on high-throughput TCR beta sequencing. The number of typed donors differed by locus: 629-630 for A, B, C, DRB1 and DQB1; 500 to 550 for DQA1; some 610 for DPA1; and about 470 for DPB1. All discovery cohort repertoires had been generated using a single sequencing platform. Both class I and class II loci were covered by HLA typing, at four-digit resolution. To predict cytomegalovirus infection status, the study combined high-throughput TCR immunosequencing, statistical association of individual TCRs with disease status, and machine learning. Among some 410 genotyped donors of the cohort, an average of approximately 240,000 unique TCR beta nucleotide sequences were sequenced per donor, roughly a sixth of them non-productive. An early release that covered 500 to 800 HLA-typed donors contained approximately 320 gigabases of sequencing data and 75 million to 100 million unique TCR sequences. In a later analysis, previously published TCR beta repertoires from 600 to 850 donors were re-analyzed and high-resolution HLA genotyping was added so that TCR occurrence patterns could be studied. In addition to the first cohort of 650 to 800 subjects, a separate validation cohort of some 120 different subjects was used. Among the roughly 390 genotyped donors, around 81% belonged to the genetic ancestry cluster associated with self-reported Caucasian donors. The study used immunosequencing to profile the T cell repertoires of several hundred subjects and linked those repertoires to cytomegalovirus serostatus. Because of strong linkage in the cohort, 5 or 6 DR-DQ haplotypes were treated as single units for association and clustering. Alongside the repertoire data, information on donor age, sex, ethnicity and CMV serostatus was compiled.

The full study reports these points: In both the original and validation cohorts, the classifier was reported to diagnose cytomegalovirus status with high specificity and sensitivity. Strong co-occurrence of HLA alleles, especially DR and DQ, made assigning TCR associations to individual alleles difficult. Several of the top co-occurrence clusters appeared to be linked to parvovirus B19, influenza, CMV and Epstein-Barr virus, according to a later analysis. The study gave a list of 150 to 200 TCR beta chains associated with cytomegalovirus. The only immune exposure information available for the cohort was CMV serostatus. Sequencing depth was assumed to be roughly uniform across donors in the presence/absence analyses, though that assumption may not hold. A group of highly shared sequence variants was considered likely to be a technical artifact of the sequencing pipeline. Correlated functional status among segregating V segments might be attributable to linkage disequilibrium, but an unknown experimental factor could not be ruled out. In a later analysis, HLA-associated TCR beta chains were found to be more clonally expanded and to have lower generation probabilities than equally common non-associated chains. While some public TCRs were present in many individuals, most TCR sequences turned up only very rarely across donors. According to the authors, the approach could potentially be generalized to other disease states and immunological phenotypes. Only TCR beta chains were sequenced in this cohort, and the absence of alpha or paired-chain data limited detectable features. HLA typing was unavailable for some donors at each locus, so association tests used only the typed subset. A further reported finding was that TCR beta sequences accurately predicted the HLA-A and HLA-B alleles for most subjects in the first cohort. About 15 rarely observed V segments, including chromosome 9 orphons, were excluded from the earlier analysis of a few hundred of the donors because counts were too low. The 87-base-pair reads could not distinguish some IMGT-functional V segments, including TRBV6-2 and TRBV6-3, so those segments were excluded. Broadly in line with IMGT annotations, most TCR beta V segments showed up in productive rearrangements about 90% or about 30% of the time in an earlier analysis of approximately 600 of the donors. In vitro tests confirmed that a few of the cytomegalovirus-associated TCR beta chains recognize cytomegalovirus antigens. In a later analysis, 16,951 TCR beta sequences were associated with specific HLA alleles at a false discovery rate of 0.05. A later genetic analysis reported fewer N-insertions in productive TCRs among donors in an Asian-associated ancestry cluster than the roughly 640-donor mean. In a later analysis, TCR association rates were found to vary across HLA loci, with the most associated TCRs seen for DRB1 alleles and the fewest for HLA-C alleles. In a later analysis, most CMV-associated TCR beta chains were found to appear HLA-restricted, with HLA associations seemingly driven largely by CMV exposure. In a later genetic analysis, a missense DCLRE1C variant was associated with V-gene and J-gene trimming of TCR beta chains, and the association was replicated in an independent cohort.

Library generation was performed with the immunoSEQ multiplex PCR assay. For the multiplex PCR, a mixture combining 60 forward primers for TCR Vbeta segments and 13 reverse primers for TCR Jbeta segments was used. The CDR3 region of rearranged TCR beta genes was amplified from genomic DNA by a multiplex PCR assay. On the Illumina HiSeq System, the amplified TCR beta libraries were sequenced as 87-base-pair reads. The paper's processing steps were these. A later analysis counted some 80 million unique TCR beta chains across the 650 to 700 repertoires, and some 12 million of these chains were shared by at least two donors. To remove PCR and sequencing errors, raw reads were error-corrected and collapsed into unique sequences using a nearest-neighbor algorithm that merged closely related sequences. Alignment of CDR3 sequences to IMGT reference sequences was used to assign V, D and J gene segments. For a sequence to be retained, a match of at least six nucleotides was required to both a V gene segment and a J gene segment. A rearrangement was called productive if the CDR3 had no stop codons and remained in frame with V and J, and every other rearrangement was called non-productive. Following IMGT convention, CDR3 was defined as the stretch from the second conserved V-encoded cysteine up to the conserved J-encoded phenylalanine. The earlier analysis of 450 to 750 of the donors excluded any sequence lacking an unambiguous match to a single V gene segment. An earlier analysis of around 600 of the donors classified V segments as functional when productive rearrangements were above 56.7% and as segregating when the standard deviation between donors was above 5%. A statistical classification framework was developed to diagnose cytomegalovirus status using the catalog of TCR beta chain sequences. In a later analysis, V and J genes were assigned by comparing TCR nucleotide sequences against IMGT/GENE-DB human TR gene sequences. Using the TCRdist pipeline, a later analysis assigned CDR3 sequences along with most-parsimonious VDJ recombination scenarios. In a later analysis, each TCR beta chain was defined by its CDR3 amino acid sequence together with its V-gene family, and reads without a unique V-gene family were excluded. In a later analysis, fewer than 600 highly shared, low-generation-probability nucleotide sequences were removed to address suspected cross-contamination and a sequencing artifact. In a later analysis, a clonal expansion index was calculated for each public chain from normalized within-repertoire ranks of inferred template counts. In a later analysis, generation probabilities were computed using a VDJ recombination model fitted to out-of-frame rearrangements, and the results were checked against IGoR. Hypergeometric tests were used in a later analysis to score TCR-TCR, TCR-HLA and TCR-CMV co-occurrence, with a repertoire-size bias correction applied to the TCR pairs. In a later analysis, false discovery rates were estimated by permuting HLA or CMV assignments 20 times. In a later analysis, co-occurring TCRs were grouped using DBSCAN, and TCRdist sequence similarity was added for clustering within HLA-allele-positive subsets. Co-occurrence clustering excluded repertoires with fewer than 30,000 or more than 120,000 public chains, plus five with anomalous nucleotide sharing. The table comes from immuneACCESS by way of TCRdb, which keeps in-frame sequences with V and J called. Part of the clones is missing from these tables; in studies checked, under half for an unresolved V gene and the rest for unknown reasons. Clone size and V and J calls were adopted from that table, with D and trimming inferred from the DNA. The sample contains about 200,000 clones, roughly 13% of them found a single time. The ten largest clones take up over 6.5% of the sample.

The germline V gene (reference sequence) specifies SEHNR as CDR1 and FQNEAQ as CDR2. The CDR3, cysteine through phenylalanine, is 15 amino acids long. Only the CDR3 portion is preserved as DNA: 45 bases, with reading frame beginning at the first base. Trimming removed 5 bases from V and 6 bases from J, leaving 14 bases between the germline ends. The sequencing input was PBMCs. The source of this sequence is a man over 45 in good health and CMV-seropositive. The rearranged segments are TRBV7-9 and TRBJ1-6, with a tentative D gene TRBD1 over 6 matching bases. The nucleotides read TGTGCCAGCAGCCTTGGACAGACCGTTAATTCACCCCTCCACTTT. It is translated as CASSLGQTVNSPLHF. The full variable domain, completed from the reference TRBV7-9 and TRBJ1-6 proteins outside the CDR3, reads DTGVSQNPRHKITKRGQNVTFRCDPISEHNRLYWYRQTLGQGPEFLTYFQNEAQLEKSRLLSDRFSAERPKGSFSTLEIQRTEQGDSAMYLCASSLGQTVNSPLHFGNGTRLTVT.